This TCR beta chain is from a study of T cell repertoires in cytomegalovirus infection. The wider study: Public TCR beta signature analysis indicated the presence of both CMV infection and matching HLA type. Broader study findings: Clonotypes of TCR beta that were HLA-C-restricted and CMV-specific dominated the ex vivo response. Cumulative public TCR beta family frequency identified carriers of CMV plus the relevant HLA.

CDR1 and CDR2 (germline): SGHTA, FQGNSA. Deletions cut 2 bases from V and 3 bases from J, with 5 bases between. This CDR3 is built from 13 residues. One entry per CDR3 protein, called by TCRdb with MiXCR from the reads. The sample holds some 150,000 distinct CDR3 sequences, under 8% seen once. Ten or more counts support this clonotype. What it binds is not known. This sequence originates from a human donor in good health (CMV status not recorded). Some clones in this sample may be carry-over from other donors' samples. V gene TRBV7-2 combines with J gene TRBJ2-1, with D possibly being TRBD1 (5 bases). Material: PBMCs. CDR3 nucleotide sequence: TGTGCCAGCAGCTTAACAGGCTACAATGAGCAGTTCTTC. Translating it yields CASSLTGYNEQFF.